A single sample is the source of the 32 T cell receptor beta chains below, sequenced in a study of beta chain features in type 1 diabetes (dated by TCRdb to the late 2010s). Overall results and qualifications from the work: A moderate but significant shortening of TCRB CDR3 length was observed in type 1 diabetes patients in all four CD4+ subsets.

These receptors lack a known antigen. The library was made by the immunoSEQ multiplex PCR assay. The entire amount of isolated RNA was reverse transcribed using the High Capacity cDNA Reverse Transcription Kit, so the sequenced TCRB transcripts were expressed ones. What TCRdb holds here is the immuneACCESS table cut down to in-frame rearrangements. Part of the clones is not present; checked against another copy, under half of the missing clones reflect an unresolved V gene, and the others are unexplained. The sample data list approximately 730,000 clones, and 13% of these were observed just once. The leading ten clones occupy around 0.022% of the sample. Specimen: naive CD4+ T cells from blood. The label giving this sample's cell subset or site can be read as: true naive CD4+ T cells. The receptors here all came from a man between 18 and 29 years old with type 1 diabetes.

V and J are TRBV30 and TRBJ2-7, with D perhaps matching TRBD2 (6 bases). Trimming removed 3 bases at V and 7 bases at J, with 13 bases between. The CDR3 spans 12 residues. Per the germline V gene, CDR1 is GTSNPN and CDR2 is SVGIG (reference sequence). CDR3: CAWRLGGQEQYF. The DNA of the CDR3 is TGTGCCTGGAGGTTGGGGGGTCAAGAGCAGTACTTC. The variable domain in full, with the rest retrieved from reference TRBV30 and TRBJ2-7, is SQTIHQWPATLVQPVGSPLSLECTVEGTSNPNLYWYRQAAGRGLQLLFYSVGIGQISSEVPQNLSASRPQDRQFILSSKKLLLSDSGFYLCAWRLGGQEQYFGPGTRLTVT.

The V call is TRBV2, the J call TRBJ2-1; 11 bases fit TRBD1. Germline V lookup: CDR1 SNHLY, CDR2 FYNNEI. The length of the CDR3 is 17 residues. The junction had 12 bases not matched to a gene; V was cut back by 6 bases and J by 5 bases. CDR3 in DNA: TGTGCCAGCAGCCCAGGGACAGGGGGAGGCTTCAACAATGAGCAGTTCTTC. It specifies CASSPGTGGGFNNEQFF. The complete variable domain, with remaining parts taken from reference TRBV2 and TRBJ2-1, reads EPEVTQTPSHQVTQMGQEVILRCVPISNHLYFYWYRQILGQKVEFLVSFYNNEISEKSEIFDDQFSVERPDGSNFTLKIRSTKLEDSAMYFCASSPGTGGGFNNEQFFGPGTRLTVL.

V gene TRBV6-1 combines with J gene TRBJ1-5, with 10 bases matching TRBD1. The CDR3 is made up of 15 amino acids. The J segment lost 6 bases and the V segment lost 5 bases, leaving 7 bases of the junction unmatched. The V gene's germline CDR1 is MNHNS and CDR2 SASEGT. Written as DNA, the CDR3 is TGTGCCAGCAGTCCCCGACAGGGGGCTGGTCAGCCCCAGCATTTT. Translating gives CASSPRQGAGQPQHF.

This clone occurred a few times. The chain recombines TRBV15 with TRBJ2-7; D gene ambiguous. The CDR3 consists of 13 residues. Germline V gives CDR1 LNHNV, CDR2 YYDKDF (reference sequence). Between the trimmed V and J ends, which lost 3 bases and 4 bases, there was a span of 10 bases. The CDR3 region has the DNA TGTGCCACCAGCAGGACTCCAATATACGAGCAGTACTTC. It specifies CATSRTPIYEQYF.

This clone was seen a few times. Other DNA sequences of this sample code for an identical CDR3. This chain links TRBV29-1 with TRBJ2-6; D is unclear. The CDR3 is made up of 12 amino acids. Germline V lookup: CDR1 SQVTM, CDR2 ANQGSEA. V lost 4 bases, J lost 2 bases, and 3 bases lay in between. The CDR3 nucleotides read TGCAGCGTTGTAGCTGGGGCCAACGTCCTGACTTTC. Translating gives CSVVAGANVLTF.

The table lists this clone with a few counts. This chain connects TRBV4-2 to TRBJ1-1; TRBD1 aligns across 8 bases. CDR3 length: 12 residues. Germline CDR1 and CDR2: LGHNA and YNFKEQ. V was pared by 3 bases and J by 11 bases, with 5 bases of the junction left unmatched. The CDR3 is CASSHQQGAAFF. CDR3 nucleotides: TGTGCCAGCAGCCATCAGCAGGGGGCCGCTTTCTTT.

There are a few counts of this clone. The chain recombines TRBV5-6 with TRBJ2-4, with a tentative D call TRBD1 (5 bases). The V end lost 6 bases, the J end lost 0 bases, and 10 bases lay between the germline ends. From germline, CDR1 is SGHDT and CDR2 YYEEEE. This CDR3 comprises 14 residues. The CDR3 loop reads CASTRTLAKNIQYF. The CDR3 DNA reads TGTGCCAGCACGCGGACACTAGCCAAAAACATTCAGTACTTC. Full variable domain (rest looked up from reference TRBV5-6 and TRBJ2-4): DAGVTQSPTHLIKTRGQQVTLRCSPKSGHDTVSWYQQALGQGPQFIFQYYEEEERQRGNFPDRFSGHQFPNYSSELNVNALLLGDSALYLCASTRTLAKNIQYFGAGTRLSVL.

In regard to this clone: This sample includes further DNA sequences coding for the same CDR3. V and J are TRBV5-1 and TRBJ1-1; 7 bases are a match to TRBD1. The junction had 3 bases not matched to a gene; V was cut back by 4 bases and J by 3 bases. The CDR3 loop spans 13 amino acids. Per the germline V gene, CDR1 is SGHRS and CDR2 is YFSETQ. The CDR3 coding sequence is TGCGCCAGCAGCCTTACAGGGGACACTGAAGCTTTCTTT. Translating gives CASSLTGDTEAFF.

This clone was recorded a few times. The gene calls are TRBV6-7 and TRBJ1-4; D unresolved. TRBV6-7 is an ORF for which the function is uncertain. CDR3 size: 15 residues. Trimming pared 2 bases from V and 8 bases from J, leaving 15 bases between. The CDR3 sequence: CASSYPWVLSEKLFF. The DNA of the CDR3 is TGTGCCAGCAGTTACCCCTGGGTTTTGAGCGAAAAACTGTTTTTT.

V gene TRBV9 combines with J gene TRBJ1-1; 7 bases agree with TRBD1. V was clipped by 0 bases and J by 5 bases; unmatched bases: 10. The CDR3 runs 16 residues. CDR1 SGDLS and CDR2 YYNGEE come from the germline V gene. CDR3 sequence reads: CASSVGVGGSLTEAFF. CDR3 sequence (DNA): TGTGCCAGCAGCGTAGGAGTAGGGGGCAGTTTGACTGAAGCTTTCTTT. Combining the CDR3 with reference TRBV9 and TRBJ1-1 gives the whole variable domain DSGVTQTPKHLITATGQRVTLRCSPRSGDLSVYWYQQSLDQGLQFLIQYYNGEERAKGNILERFSAQQFPDLHSELNLSSLELGDSALYFCASSVGVGGSLTEAFFGQGTRLTVV.

This clone has more than one count but fewer than ten. V is TRBV28 and J is TRBJ1-2, with 9 nucleotides matching TRBD1. CDR1 and CDR2 (germline): MDHEN, SYDVKM. V gave up 4 bases and J gave up 6 bases; unmatched junction bases: 9. The CDR3 runs to 15 residues. The CDR3 sequence: CASSSGQGRSHGYTF. In DNA, the CDR3 is TGTGCCAGCAGTTCAGGACAGGGGAGGTCTCATGGCTACACCTTC.

This clone occurred a few times. This chain joins TRBV25-1 and TRBJ1-4; D is undetermined. V was pared by 1 base and J by 7 bases, with 4 bases between. Germline V gene data show CDR1 as MGHDK and CDR2 as SYGVNS. The CDR3 covers 12 residues. Here the CDR3 reads CASSEFAEKLFF. In nucleotides, the CDR3 is TGTGCCAGCAGTGAATTTGCTGAAAAACTGTTTTTT.

As to this clone: This sample also contains other DNA sequences that code for the same CDR3. The chain combines TRBV5-1 with TRBJ2-7, with no clear D. V lost 4 bases and J lost 1, with 6 bases in between. Germline V gene lookup returns CDR1 SGHRS and CDR2 YFSETQ. CDR3 length: 12 amino acids. The CDR3 loop is CASSQDSYEQYF. DNA for the CDR3: TGCGCCAGCAGCCAGGATTCCTACGAGCAGTACTTC.

The chain is built from TRBV29-1 and TRBJ2-1; TRBD1 matches at 8 bases. The CDR3 sequence is 14 residues long. With V trimmed by 1 base and J by 7 bases, 6 bases remained unmatched. Germline CDR1 and CDR2: SQVTM and ANQGSEA. In DNA form, the CDR3 reads TGCAGCGTTGAAGGGACAGGGAAGGGGAATGAGCAGTTCTTC. Residues: CSVEGTGKGNEQFF.

On this clone: The sample carries other DNA sequences with the same CDR3. The V call is TRBV19, the J call TRBJ1-1; 7 nucleotides align to TRBD1. The germline CDR1 and CDR2 sequences are LNHDA and SQIVND (reference sequence). Germline trimming cut 4 bases from V and 3 bases from J; bases unmatched to any gene: 2. The CDR3 length is 13 residues. The CDR3 DNA reads TGTGCCAGTAGTACCGACAGGGACACTGAAGCTTTCTTT. Residues: CASSTDRDTEAFF.

Only a few counts were recorded for this clone. The CDR3 protein is CASSRQPPSVGNYGYTF. In nucleotides, the CDR3 is TGCGCCAGCAGCCGCCAACCCCCTAGCGTTGGGAACTATGGCTACACCTTC. The chain is built from TRBV4-1 and TRBJ1-2; no reliable D call. V was shortened by 4 bases and J by 2 bases, with 20 bases between the two germline ends. The CDR3 contains 17 residues. Per germline, CDR1 MGHRA and CDR2 YSYEKL.

This clone occurred a few times. The CDR3 DNA is TGTGCCAGCAGTGCGACCGGAACGAACACTGAAGCTTTCTTT. It translates to CASSATGTNTEAFF. The chain carries TRBV6-6 and TRBJ1-1; D is uncertain. The V end was cut by 5 bases, the J end by 1 base, with 11 bases between. The germline gives CDR1 MNHNY, CDR2 SVGAGI (reference sequence). The CDR3 runs to 14 residues.

The rearrangement uses TRBV30 and TRBJ1-1; D ambiguous. The ends were cut back, 0 bases at V and 11 bases at J, with 10 bases in the middle. CDR1 and CDR2 (germline): GTSNPN, SVGIG (reference sequence). The CDR3 spans 11 residues. CDR3 amino acids: CAWSVQHYAFF. The CDR3 DNA follows: TGTGCCTGGAGTGTACAACACTACGCTTTCTTT.

The chain has TRBV10-3 and TRBJ2-5; no firm D call. This CDR3 has 14 residues. Germline CDR1 and CDR2: ENHRY and SYGVKD. Trimming took off 3 bases at V and 9 bases at J, with 17 bases between the two ends. CDR3 bases: TGTGCCATCAGTGACGACCGGGCTTTGGTGGCCCAGTACTTC. Its translation is CAISDDRALVAQYF.

A few counts support this clone. The rearrangement uses TRBV7-9 and TRBJ1-4; D gene ambiguous. The CDR3 extends over 15 amino acids. V was trimmed by 4 bases and J by 8 bases, leaving 17 bases between them. CDR1 and CDR2 from the germline V gene are SEHNR and FQNEAQ (reference sequence). The CDR3: CASSSPTVSREKLFF. In DNA, the CDR3 is TGTGCCAGCAGCTCCCCTACTGTATCCAGGGAAAAACTGTTTTTT.

This clone has only a few counts. The chain couples TRBV14 to TRBJ1-6; D is uncertain. With 1 base removed from V and 6 bases from J, the gap between germline ends came to 10 bases. Looked up from germline, CDR1 is SGHDN and CDR2 is FVKESK. The CDR3 spans 15 residues. CDR3 DNA: TGTGCCAGCAGCCAAGTAGGTTGGGGTAATTCACCCCTCCACTTT. Translated, it gives CASSQVGWGNSPLHF.

V gene TRBV7-9 combines with J gene TRBJ2-2, with D possibly being TRBD1 (5 bases). The germline V gene encodes CDR1 SEHNR and CDR2 FQNEAQ (reference sequence). CDR3 size: 14 residues. Trimming took 11 bases from V and 0 from J, leaving 13 bases between them. This chain's CDR3 is CAGRQNSNTGELFF. Written as DNA, the CDR3 is TGTGCCGGCCGACAGAACTCGAACACCGGGGAGCTGTTTTTT.

This clone was observed a handful of times. Different DNA sequences within this sample yield the same CDR3. This chain links TRBV5-1 with TRBJ2-5; D perhaps matches TRBD1 (5 bases). CDR3 length: 12 amino acids. Trimming removed 4 bases at V and 3 bases at J, with 7 bases between. The germline gives CDR1 SGHRS, CDR2 YFSETQ. The CDR3 loop is CASSPREETQYF. The CDR3 nucleotides are TGCGCCAGCAGCCCCAGGGAAGAGACCCAGTACTTC.

With respect to this clone: This same CDR3 is encoded by further DNA sequences in the sample. V gene TRBV2 combines with J gene TRBJ2-3; D might be TRBD1 (6 bases). The CDR3 covers 14 residues. Trimming took 3 bases from V and 2 from J, leaving 9 bases between them. CDR1 and CDR2 (germline): SNHLY, FYNNEI. The CDR3 nucleotides read TGTGCCAGCAGTGAGGGGGCTTACACAGATACGCAGTATTTT. Translation gives CASSEGAYTDTQYF.

This sequence joins TRBV29-1 and TRBJ2-3; 13 bases match TRBD2. Germline lookup yields CDR1 SQVTM and CDR2 ANQGSEA. CDR3 length: 16 amino acids. V was pared by 4 bases and J by 2 bases, with 6 bases of the junction left unmatched. The CDR3 sequence is CSVGSTSGGSTDTQYF. DNA for the CDR3: TGCAGCGTTGGGTCGACTAGCGGGGGGTCCACAGATACGCAGTATTTT.

V and J are TRBV6-5 and TRBJ1-1; D possibly corresponds to TRBD1 (5 bases). Germline CDR1 reads MNHEY; CDR2 reads SVGAGI. The V and J ends lost 2 bases and 3 bases respectively, with 10 bases between them. The CDR3 length is 14 residues. CDR3 sequence reads: CASSYGDWDTEAFF. As DNA, the CDR3 is TGTGCCAGCAGTTACGGGGACTGGGACACTGAAGCTTTCTTT.

This clone has just a few counts. The chain uses TRBV5-1 and TRBJ2-7; 11 nucleotides agree with TRBD1. CDR3 length equals 14 residues. Trimming removed 4 bases from V and 3 bases from J; junction bases left unmatched: 3. CDR1 SGHRS and CDR2 YFSETQ come from the germline V gene. The CDR3 DNA follows: TGCGCCAGCAGCCGGACAGGGGGCTACTACGAGCAGTACTTC. Residues: CASSRTGGYYEQYF.

This clone was seen a few times. The chain carries TRBV6-5 and TRBJ2-1; D may be TRBD1 (6 bases). Trimming left V 7 bases short and J 9 bases short, with 22 bases between. Germline V gene sequence: CDR1 MNHEY, CDR2 SVGAGI. This CDR3 is 15 amino acids long. The CDR3 bases are TGTGCCAGCACCAACATGGGACACCCCCTAGGTGAGCAGTTCTTC. Residues: CASTNMGHPLGEQFF.

This clone was seen a handful of times. This sequence joins TRBV27 and TRBJ2-1; TRBD2 matches at 9 bases. Germline V gives CDR1 MNHEY, CDR2 SMNVEV (reference sequence). The J segment lost 2 bases and the V segment lost 6 bases, leaving 5 bases of the junction unmatched. This CDR3 comprises 15 residues. CDR3 coding DNA: TGTGCCAGCAGGAATAGCGGGGGCGCCTACAATGAGCAGTTCTTC. This codes for CASRNSGGAYNEQFF.

This clone was seen a handful of times. The V and J genes are TRBV9 and TRBJ2-5; weak D call: TRBD1 (5 bases). V shed 2 bases and J shed 4 bases, with 15 bases lying between them. The CDR3 consists of 15 residues. Germline values: CDR1 SGDLS, CDR2 YYNGEE. CDR3 protein: CASSVSPRQGETQYF. The CDR3, as DNA: TGTGCCAGCAGCGTGTCACCCCGGCAGGGAGAGACCCAGTACTTC.

About this clone itself: One junction end does not reproduce the germline sequence, and a read error may be involved. The rearrangement links TRBV29-1 to TRBJ1-2; no firm D call. The length of the CDR3 is 9 residues. CDR1 and CDR2 from the germline V gene are SQVTM and ANQGSEA. The CDR3 nucleotides are TGCAGCGTTGGGACCGACTTTGGCTTC. It is translated as CSVGTDFGF.

The rearrangement joins TRBV6-5 to TRBJ2-5; D unresolved. The germline V and J ends were trimmed by 2 bases and 1 base, with 5 bases remaining between them. The CDR3 length is 13 residues. Germline loops: CDR1 MNHEY, CDR2 SVGAGI. CDR3 in amino acids: CASSYDFQETQYF. In DNA form, the CDR3 reads TGTGCCAGCAGTTACGACTTCCAAGAGACCCAGTACTTC.